A single sample is the source of the 10 T cell receptor beta chains below, sequenced in a study of T cell responses to AZD1222 COVID-19 vaccine. Profiling relied on immunoSEQ multiplex PCR, and the TCRdb table lists in-frame clones only, not all of them. The table has around 140,000 clones, more than 85% seen once. Here the sequenced sample was peripheral blood, taken on day 0 of AZD1222 vaccination. The receptors here all came from an adult in good health.

With respect to this clone: This CDR3 is also generated by other DNA sequences in the sample. The chain recombines TRBV11-2 with TRBJ2-7; D could derive from TRBD1 or TRBD2 (5 bases each). Looked up from germline, CDR1 is SGHAT and CDR2 is FQNNGV. Deletions cut 3 bases from V and 1 base from J, with 10 bases between. This CDR3 region has 14 residues. The CDR3 nucleotides read TGTGCCAGCAGCTTCGGGACGGGATCCTACGAGCAGTACTTC. It is translated as CASSFGTGSYEQYF.

This clone was observed a few times. V is TRBV5-1 and J is TRBJ2-7; tentative D call: TRBD1 (5 bases). From germline, CDR1 is SGHRS and CDR2 YFSETQ. The CDR3 is 13 amino acids. V gave up 0 bases and J gave up 6 bases, with 10 bases separating them. Here the CDR3 reads CASSLAAGPEQYF. The CDR3 DNA is TGCGCCAGCAGCTTGGCCGCAGGGCCCGAGCAGTACTTC.

DNA of the CDR3: TGTGCGTCCAGGGGTGGGGGCGAGCAGTACTTC. Translation gives CASRGGGEQYF. This chain uses TRBV27 with TRBJ2-7, with D maybe TRBD1 (6 bases). Germline assignment: CDR1 MNHEY and CDR2 SMNVEV (reference sequence). CDR3 length: 11 amino acids.

The chain carries TRBV19 and TRBJ1-2; TRBD1 is a possible D gene (5 bases). With 9 bases removed from V and 2 bases from J, the gap between germline ends came to 16 bases. Germline lookup yields CDR1 LNHDA and CDR2 SQIVND (reference sequence). This CDR3 comprises 14 residues. The chain's CDR3 is CASERGGLNYGYTF. The CDR3 DNA sequence: TGTGCCAGCGAGAGGGGAGGGCTCAACTATGGCTACACCTTC.

This chain joins TRBV25-1 and TRBJ1-2, with 7 positions matching TRBD1. Trimming took 4 bases from V and 1 from J; bases not matched to a gene: 3. Germline V gives CDR1 MGHDK, CDR2 SYGVNS. The CDR3 is 14 residues long. DNA of the CDR3: TGTGCCAGCAGTGGGGACAGCATTAACTATGGCTACACCTTC. Protein product: CASSGDSINYGYTF.

V is TRBV4-3 and J is TRBJ1-6; 9 positions match TRBD1. The CDR3 is 16 residues long. With 2 bases clipped from V and 9 bases from J, the junction kept 8 bases outside the gene matches. Germline CDR1 LGHNA, CDR2 YSLEER. The CDR3 spells CASSQTSGTGFSPLHF. CDR3 DNA: TGCGCCAGCAGCCAAACATCCGGGACAGGGTTTTCACCCCTCCACTTT.

The rearrangement joins TRBV6-5 to TRBJ1-3, with 8 nucleotides matching TRBD1. In germline, CDR1 is MNHEY, CDR2 SVGAGI. Trimming removed 4 bases from V and 4 bases from J; junction bases left unmatched: 9. The CDR3 has 16 amino acids. The CDR3 is CASSFLRTGPGNTIYF. Here the CDR3 DNA reads TGTGCCAGCAGTTTTCTCCGGACAGGGCCCGGAAACACCATATATTTT.

The chain recombines TRBV7-9 with TRBJ1-2, with D uncertain. Trimming pared 5 bases from V and 3 bases from J, leaving 16 bases between. The CDR3 is 15 amino acids. The germline V gene has CDR1 SEHNR and CDR2 FQNEAQ (reference sequence). The CDR3 sequence: CASSPEVGGYYGYTF. In DNA form, the CDR3 reads TGTGCCAGCAGCCCAGAGGTTGGTGGGTACTATGGCTACACCTTC.

This clone was detected once. V gene TRBV11-2 combines with J gene TRBJ1-1, with D tentatively TRBD1 (5 bases). V gave up 5 bases and J gave up 10 bases, with 20 bases separating them. In germline, CDR1 is SGHAT, CDR2 FQNNGV. This CDR3 has 14 amino acids. CDR3 in amino acids: CASSARPQGGVAFF. The CDR3 DNA is TGTGCCAGCAGCGCCCGCCCCCAGGGAGGAGTAGCTTTCTTT.

The chain carries TRBV20-1 and TRBJ1-5; 12 bases line up with TRBD1. V trimming: 3 bases; J trimming: 5 bases; junction bases outside the gene matches: 5. CDR3 length equals 15 residues. Germline lookup yields CDR1 DFQATT and CDR2 SNEGSKA (reference sequence). CDR3 protein: CSASGDRGLDQPQHF. In DNA, the CDR3 is TGCAGTGCTAGTGGGGACAGGGGGCTTGATCAGCCCCAGCATTTT.